The next 32 T cell receptor beta chains were all read from a single sample in a study of T cell responses to AZD1222 COVID-19 vaccine. Clones were sequenced by immunoSEQ multiplex PCR, and TCRdb holds only the in-frame ones, with some missing. This repertoire shows around 100,000 clones, about 91% found once; its top ten account for around 6%. This specimen consisted of peripheral blood, obtained 28 days after the second AZD1222 dose. These receptors were taken from an adult who received the AZD1222 COVID-19 vaccine.

This chain uses TRBV6-5 with TRBJ2-7; 14 bases agree with TRBD2. Germline loops: CDR1 MNHEY, CDR2 SVGAGI. The CDR3 has 15 amino acids. Trimming at V came to 8 bases and at J to 6 bases, leaving 9 bases not matched to a gene. The CDR3 DNA sequence: TGTGCCAGCTGGATCGGGACTAGCGGGAGTGCCGAGCAGTACTTC. As protein: CASWIGTSGSAEQYF.

V gene TRBV19 combines with J gene TRBJ2-1, with D perhaps TRBD2 (5 bases). The V gene's germline CDR1 is LNHDA and CDR2 SQIVND (reference sequence). With 5 bases removed from V and 0 bases from J, the gap between germline ends came to 11 bases. This CDR3 comprises 15 residues. CDR3 loop: CASSDYPSSYNEQFF. In DNA form, the CDR3 reads TGTGCCAGTAGTGACTACCCGAGCTCCTACAATGAGCAGTTCTTC.

This clone was observed once. The chain recombines TRBV6-5 with TRBJ1-1; D perhaps matches TRBD1 (5 bases). The CDR3 has 14 residues. V gave up 2 bases and J gave up 3 bases, with 10 bases separating them. Per germline, CDR1 MNHEY and CDR2 SVGAGI. CDR3 nucleotides: TGTGCCAGCAGTTACGGCAGGGTGGACACTGAAGCTTTCTTT. Protein sequence: CASSYGRVDTEAFF.

The genes are TRBV5-4 and TRBJ2-2; 7 nucleotides agree with TRBD1. The CDR3 spans 14 residues. CDR1 and CDR2 from the germline V gene are SGHNT and YYREEE (reference sequence). J was trimmed by 8 bases and V by 3 bases; bases with no gene match: 7. The DNA of the CDR3 is TGTGCCAGCAGCTCCGGGACAGCCGTGGGGGAGCTGTTTTTT. Its protein product is CASSSGTAVGELFF.

The rearrangement joins TRBV7-9 to TRBJ1-1, with 10 positions matching TRBD1. CDR3 size: 15 residues. V shed 4 bases and J 6 bases; nucleotides not matched to a gene: 8. Looked up from germline, CDR1 is SEHNR and CDR2 is FQNEAQ (reference sequence). This CDR3 reads CASSSSGQGKPEAFF. The CDR3 bases are TGTGCCAGCAGCTCCTCGGGACAGGGGAAACCTGAAGCTTTCTTT. Variable domain in full (rest from reference TRBV7-9 and TRBJ1-1): DTGVSQNPRHKITKRGQNVTFRCDPISEHNRLYWYRQTLGQGPEFLTYFQNEAQLEKSRLLSDRFSAERPKGSFSTLEIQRTEQGDSAMYLCASSSSGQGKPEAFFGQGTRLTVV.

The chain employs TRBV5-1 and TRBJ2-1; 13 bases are a match to TRBD2. The CDR3 totals 16 residues. Germline CDR1 reads SGHRS; CDR2 reads YFSETQ. Germline trimming cut 4 bases from V and 5 bases from J; bases unmatched to any gene: 6. CDR3 nucleotide sequence: TGCGCCAGCAGCAGATCGGGACTAGCGGGGAACAATGAGCAGTTCTTC. Translation gives CASSRSGLAGNNEQFF. Using reference TRBV5-1 and TRBJ2-1 for the parts outside the CDR3, the full variable domain is KAGVTQTPRYLIKTRGQQVTLSCSPISGHRSVSWYQQTPGQGLQFLFEYFSETQRNKGNFPGRFSGRQFSNSRSEMNVSTLELGDSALYLCASSRSGLAGNNEQFFGPGTRLTVL.

The chain combines TRBV4-1 with TRBJ1-2; 7 nucleotides agree with TRBD1. Trimming removed 4 bases from V and 2 bases from J; junction bases left unmatched: 7. The CDR3 is 15 amino acids. Germline CDR1 and CDR2: MGHRA and YSYEKL. The CDR3 loop reads CASSRDWDRNYGYTF. Here the CDR3 DNA reads TGCGCCAGCAGCCGGGACTGGGACAGAAACTATGGCTACACCTTC.

J is TRBJ1-1 and V is TRBV6-2 or TRBV6-3; perhaps TRBD1 as D (5 bases). The CDR3 loop spans 14 amino acids. V gave up 6 bases and J gave up 1 base, with 12 bases separating them. The V gene's germline CDR1 is MNHEY and CDR2 SVGEGT. The CDR3 region has the DNA TGTGCCAGCAGCTTCAGGGTGGCGAACACTGAAGCTTTCTTT. It is translated as CASSFRVANTEAFF.

This clone has just one count. This chain joins TRBV7-2 and TRBJ2-1, with TRBD2 matching over 9 bases. The CDR3 sequence is 16 residues long. With 5 bases clipped from V and 2 bases from J, the junction kept 7 bases outside the gene matches. Germline V CDR1 and CDR2: SGHTA, FQGNSA. The CDR3 nucleotides read TGTGCCAGCAGCCCCCGGGTAGCGGGGGCCTACAATGAGCAGTTCTTC. Residues: CASSPRVAGAYNEQFF.

This chain joins TRBV7-2 and TRBJ1-5; no clear D gene. The germline V and J ends were trimmed by 3 bases and 2 bases, with 8 bases remaining between them. This CDR3 comprises 14 residues. From germline, CDR1 is SGHTA and CDR2 FQGNSA. Here the CDR3 reads CASSFRGGNQPQHF. The CDR3 nucleotides read TGTGCCAGCAGCTTTCGGGGTGGCAATCAGCCCCAGCATTTT. The complete variable domain, with remaining parts taken from reference TRBV7-2 and TRBJ1-5, reads GAGVSQSPSNKVTEKGKDVELRCDPISGHTALYWYRQSLGQGLEFLIYFQGNSAPDKSGLPSDRFSAERTGGSVSTLTIQRTQQEDSAVYLCASSFRGGNQPQHFGDGTRLSIL.

The CDR3 DNA follows: TGTGCCAGTAGTATGAAGGAAAAACTGTTTTTT. This encodes CASSMKEKLFF. The J gene is TRBJ1-4, the V gene TRBV19, with unresolved D. The V end lost 3 bases, the J end lost 8 bases, and 4 bases lay between the germline ends. Germline CDR1 reads LNHDA; CDR2 reads SQIVND (reference sequence). The CDR3 is 11 amino acids. The whole variable domain, remainder taken from reference TRBV19 and TRBJ1-4, is DGGITQSPKYLFRKEGQNVTLSCEQNLNHDAMYWYRQDPGQGLRLIYYSQIVNDFQKGDIAEGYSVSREKKESFPLTVTSAQKNPTAFYLCASSMKEKLFFGSGTQLSVL.

This chain connects TRBV5-6 to TRBJ1-5; a weak D match, TRBD1 (5 bases). CDR1 and CDR2 (germline): SGHDT, YYEEEE. CDR3 length: 13 amino acids. Trimming pared 4 bases from V and 4 bases from J, leaving 9 bases between. Written as DNA, the CDR3 is TGTGCCAGCAGCCGGGGCCATAATCAGCCCCAGCATTTT. This gives the protein CASSRGHNQPQHF.

The chain carries TRBV3-1 (or the pseudogene TRBV3-2) and TRBJ1-2, with D maybe TRBD1 (5 bases). CDR3 length: 13 amino acids. The V gene lost 5 bases and the J gene lost 1 base, with 8 bases spanning the gap. Germline values: CDR1 LGHDT, CDR2 YNNKEL (reference sequence). CDR3 nucleotides: TGTGCCAGCAGCAAGCAGGGTAACTATGGCTACACCTTC. As protein: CASSKQGNYGYTF.

The genes are TRBV7-9 and TRBJ1-6, with 9 bases lining up with TRBD1. This CDR3 comprises 14 residues. The junction had 4 bases not matched to a gene; V was cut back by 5 bases and J by 8 bases. Per the germline V gene, CDR1 is SEHNR and CDR2 is FQNEAQ (reference sequence). CDR3 residues: CASSQRQGDSPLHF. CDR3 coding DNA: TGTGCCAGCAGCCAACGACAGGGGGATTCACCCCTCCACTTT.

This clone was detected only once. The chain is built from TRBV5-4 and TRBJ1-1; 7 nucleotides agree with TRBD1. The CDR3 spans 12 residues. V trimming: 2 bases; J trimming: 7 bases; junction bases outside the gene matches: 2. Germline CDR1 and CDR2: SGHNT and YYREEE (reference sequence). The CDR3 sequence is CASSFRGLEAFF. CDR3 bases: TGTGCCAGCAGCTTTAGGGGGCTTGAAGCTTTCTTT. Combining the CDR3 with reference TRBV5-4 and TRBJ1-1 gives the whole variable domain ETGVTQSPTHLIKTRGQQVTLRCSSQSGHNTVSWYQQALGQGPQFIFQYYREEENGRGNFPPRFSGLQFPNYSSELNVNALELDDSALYLCASSFRGLEAFFGQGTRLTVV.

V gene TRBV3-1 (or the pseudogene TRBV3-2) combines with J gene TRBJ1-2; D is uncertain. The CDR3 is 14 amino acids. The V and J ends lost 0 bases and 8 bases respectively, with 13 bases between them. CDR1 and CDR2 (germline): LGHDT, YNNKEL (reference sequence). The CDR3 reads CASSQDVSYGGYTF. DNA for the CDR3: TGTGCCAGCAGCCAAGACGTGAGTTATGGAGGCTACACCTTC.

The rearrangement uses TRBV2 and TRBJ2-5; D is unresolved. This CDR3 is 11 amino acids long. Germline V CDR1 and CDR2: SNHLY, FYNNEI. The V end was cut by 1 base, the J end by 6 bases, with 3 bases between. CDR3 DNA sequence: TGTGCCAGCAGTGAAGTTAAGACCCAGTACTTC. Protein product: CASSEVKTQYF.

The chain combines TRBV5-8 with TRBJ1-4, with D possibly TRBD1 on 6 matching bases. The CDR3 is 15 residues long. Germline CDR1 is SGHTS and CDR2 is YDEGEE. The germline V and J ends were trimmed by 4 bases and 3 bases, with 13 bases remaining between them. CDR3: CASSKRTASNEKLFF. CDR3 bases: TGTGCCAGCAGCAAAAGGACAGCGTCTAATGAAAAACTGTTTTTT.

Turning to this clone: The sample has other DNA sequences that encode this CDR3 too. This rearrangement joins TRBV12-3 or TRBV12-4 to TRBJ2-1; D may be TRBD1 (6 bases). This CDR3 is 11 amino acids long. V lost 5 bases, J lost 10 bases, and 9 bases lay in between. Here the CDR3 reads CASSQGTEQFF. The CDR3 coding sequence is TGTGCCAGCAGTCAGGGGACAGAGCAGTTCTTC.

This chain links TRBV5-6 with TRBJ2-1; no clear D. The CDR3 contains 14 residues. Germline-derived CDR1 and CDR2 are SGHDT and YYEEEE. V was trimmed by 4 bases and J by 5 bases, leaving 13 bases between them. This CDR3 is CASSLRTPNNEQFF. DNA for the CDR3: TGTGCCAGCAGCCTAAGGACGCCTAACAATGAGCAGTTCTTC.

The rearrangement uses TRBV2 and TRBJ1-2, with D unresolved. CDR1 SNHLY and CDR2 FYNNEI come from the germline V gene. The CDR3 contains 12 residues. V dropped 6 bases and J dropped 8 bases, with 13 bases sitting between them. This chain's CDR3 is CASRVSVGGYTF. CDR3 DNA: TGTGCCAGCAGGGTTTCCGTGGGCGGCTACACCTTC.

The rearrangement uses TRBV5-4 and TRBJ2-5; D gene uncertain. Trimming shortened V by 4 bases and J by 5 bases, and 12 bases separated the two germline ends. Germline loops: CDR1 SGHNT, CDR2 YYREEE (reference sequence). The CDR3 is made up of 13 amino acids. The CDR3 bases are TGTGCCAGCAGCCGCGAGGTTGAGGAGACCCAGTACTTC. It specifies CASSREVEETQYF.

V gene TRBV3-1 (or the pseudogene TRBV3-2) combines with J gene TRBJ2-3; tentatively, D is TRBD2 (7 bases). The CDR3 contains 14 residues. CDR1 is LGHDT and CDR2 is YNNKEL in the germline V gene (reference sequence). V dropped 3 bases and J dropped 4 bases, with 11 bases sitting between them. CDR3 in amino acids: CASSQGGAADTQYF. CDR3 nucleotide sequence: TGTGCCAGCAGCCAGGGGGGGGCAGCAGATACGCAGTATTTT.

The V gene is TRBV7-6, the J gene TRBJ2-1, with a possible D match to TRBD2 (6 bases). The V gene's germline CDR1 is SGHVS and CDR2 FNYEAQ. The CDR3 is 15 residues long. V shed 0 bases and J shed 10 bases, with 16 bases lying between them. The CDR3: CASSLASRAGHEQFF. The CDR3 DNA is TGTGCCAGCAGCTTAGCCTCGAGGGCGGGGCACGAGCAGTTCTTC.

This clone was seen a single time. The chain joins TRBV3-1 (or the pseudogene TRBV3-2) to TRBJ1-1; D is ambiguous. The CDR3 loop spans 12 amino acids. Germline lookup yields CDR1 LGHDT and CDR2 YNNKEL (reference sequence). V lost 1 base to trimming and J lost 11 bases, with 11 bases between them. The CDR3 protein is CASSQVWGEAFF. The CDR3 DNA sequence: TGTGCCAGCAGCCAAGTGTGGGGTGAGGCTTTCTTT.

This clone appeared once. This chain joins TRBV5-1 and TRBJ2-7; no clear D gene. CDR3 length equals 15 residues. Germline CDR1 and CDR2: SGHRS and YFSETQ. Trimming shortened V by 0 bases and J by 6 bases, and 16 bases separated the two germline ends. The CDR3 loop is CASSLVGDPEGEQYF. The CDR3 coding sequence is TGCGCCAGCAGCTTGGTGGGCGACCCCGAAGGCGAGCAGTACTTC.

This chain connects TRBV19 to TRBJ1-1, with a possible D match to TRBD1 (5 bases). V was shortened by 1 base and J by 0 bases, with 9 bases between the two germline ends. The CDR3 extends over 15 amino acids. Germline loops: CDR1 LNHDA, CDR2 SQIVND (reference sequence). The DNA for the CDR3 is TGTGCCAGTAGTATAGGGGGCCGGTTGAACACTGAAGCTTTCTTT. The encoded protein is CASSIGGRLNTEAFF.

The genes are TRBV12-3 or TRBV12-4 and TRBJ1-2; D uncertain. The CDR3 extends over 13 amino acids. Trimming removed 3 bases at V and 2 bases at J, with 7 bases between. The CDR3 region is CASSFTANYGYTF. CDR3 nucleotide sequence: TGTGCCAGCAGTTTCACGGCGAACTATGGCTACACCTTC.

This chain uses TRBV5-1 with TRBJ2-7; D is possibly TRBD2 (7 bases). Trimming cost V 3 bases and J 3 bases, with 16 bases left between them. The CDR3 has 15 amino acids. Germline V lookup: CDR1 SGHRS, CDR2 YFSETQ. This CDR3 is CASSWGRGTYYEQYF. The DNA of the CDR3 is TGCGCCAGCAGCTGGGGGCGGGGGACTTACTACGAGCAGTACTTC.

The rearrangement links TRBV4-1 to TRBJ1-1; 8 nucleotides match TRBD1. The CDR3 spans 15 residues. The V segment lost 4 bases and the J segment 1 base; nucleotides outside the gene matches: 5. Germline V CDR1 and CDR2: MGHRA, YSYEKL. CDR3 in DNA: TGCGCCAGCAGCCCTTCCGGACAGGGGAACACTGAAGCTTTCTTT. Protein product: CASSPSGQGNTEAFF.

J is TRBJ2-5 and V is TRBV7-2; 14 bases line up with TRBD2. The CDR3 sequence is 18 residues long. Germline CDR1 and CDR2: SGHTA and FQGNSA. V lost 5 bases to trimming and J lost 0 bases; unmatched junction nucleotides: 8. Here the CDR3 DNA reads TGTGCCAGCAGCCGGATTGGACTAGCGGGGGGCTACCAAGAGACCCAGTACTTC. This encodes CASSRIGLAGGYQETQYF.

This chain uses TRBV19 with TRBJ1-1, with D possibly being TRBD1 (5 bases). CDR1 and CDR2 from the germline V gene are LNHDA and SQIVND (reference sequence). Trimming took 6 bases from V and 3 from J, leaving 17 bases between them. There are 15 residues in the CDR3. Written as DNA, the CDR3 is TGTGCCAGTAGCCCTTCGGGGGATCTTTACACTGAAGCTTTCTTT. This codes for CASSPSGDLYTEAFF.